Given below is one T cell receptor beta chain in context. Its cognate antigen is unknown. This sample was included in a study of vaccination effects on CD4 cells after COVID-19. At the level of the study: Participants got two doses of BNT162b2 or mRNA-1273 vaccine. Study results and limitations: Late post-vaccination samples showed marked contraction of infection- and vaccine-induced clones.

Pools of viral peptides were used by the ViraFEST assay to expand antigen-specific CD4+ T cells ahead of sequencing. Subsequent to a culture period of less than twelve days, CD4+ T cells were isolated. The study found no prior SARS-CoV-2 infection in the vaccine recipients, who tested negative for nucleocapsid antibodies. Profiling relied on immunoSEQ multiplex PCR, and the TCRdb table lists in-frame clones only, not all of them. The table records some 68,000 clones, about 65% of them present only once. The sample was CD4+ T cells from PBMCs cultured with HCoV-OC43 spike peptides, taken before COVID-19 vaccination. The subset: HCoV-OC43 spike overlapping peptide pool stimulation. This clonotype originated in a human donor who received a COVID-19 vaccine.

The CDR3 spells CASSYSGGGAGTDTQYF. For the CDR3, the DNA is TGTGCCAGCAGTTACTCGGGCGGGGGGGCAGGCACAGATACGCAGTATTTT. The chain joins TRBV6-2 or TRBV6-3 to TRBJ2-3; TRBD2 matches 9 bases. This CDR3 is 17 amino acids long. V dropped 0 bases and J dropped 1; count of bases not matched to a gene: 5. Germline-derived CDR1 and CDR2 are MNHEY and SVGEGT.